These T cell receptor beta chains were read from a single sample in a study of blood T cell repertoires in COVID-19. The method was immunoSEQ multiplex PCR; TCRdb's version includes in-frame clones alone and lacks a portion of them. The sample lists approximately 330,000 clones; 65% to 90% were seen once. Sequenced: PBMCs or T cells enriched from blood (not recorded which). These receptors all come from a woman in her forties with acute COVID-19. Each CDR3 is given with its conserved first and last residue. D genes are given only for firm matches. The listing skips clone size in some rows; elsewhere it reads once, few, many or a size class.

clone size: NA
D gene: NA
J gene: TRBJ1-1
V gene: TRBV27
CDR3 DNA: TGTGCCAGCAGTCCAAGCCGGGTCAGAGAAGCTTTCTTT
CDR3 protein: CASSPSRVREAFF

clone size: NA
D gene: TRBD1
J gene: TRBJ1-6
V gene: TRBV4-3
CDR3 DNA: TGCGCCAGCAGCCAGGTCCGGGACAGGGCTTCACCCCTCCACTTT
CDR3 protein: CASSQVRDRASPLHF

clone size: NA
D gene: NA
J gene: TRBJ1-1
V gene: TRBV29-1
CDR3 DNA: TGCAGCGTCGTCAGAATCAGGGGTTTTGGCACTGAAGCTTTCTTT
CDR3 protein: CSVVRIRGFGTEAFF

clone size: NA
D gene: NA
J gene: TRBJ2-3
V gene: TRBV5-8
CDR3 DNA: TGTGCCAGCAGCTTGGCACAAGGGGCCGTCACAGATACGCAGTATTTT
CDR3 protein: CASSLAQGAVTDTQYF

clone size: NA
D gene: NA
J gene: TRBJ1-1
V gene: TRBV7-2
CDR3 DNA: TGTGCCAGCAGCTTTCGCCGGGACACTGAAGCTTTCTTT
CDR3 protein: CASSFRRDTEAFF

clone size: NA
D gene: NA
J gene: TRBJ2-2
V gene: TRBV10-3
CDR3 DNA: TGTGCCATCAGTGATCCCGGAATAAGCGCCCCGAACCGCCCCGGGGAGCTGTTTTTT
CDR3 protein: CAISDPGISAPNRPGELFF

clone size: NA
D gene: TRBD1
J gene: TRBJ2-7
V gene: TRBV4-2
CDR3 DNA: TGTGCCAGCAGCCCGGGCTACGACAGGGGGATCGACGAGCAGTACTTC
CDR3 protein: CASSPGYDRGIDEQYF

clone size: NA
D gene: TRBD1
J gene: TRBJ1-6
V gene: TRBV11-2
CDR3 DNA: TGTGCCAGCAGCCCCGGGACAGGGGGCGACCGCTCCTATAATTCACCCCTCCACTTT
CDR3 protein: CASSPGTGGDRSYNSPLHF

clone size: once
D gene: TRBD1
J gene: TRBJ1-4
V gene: TRBV6-6
CDR3 DNA: TGTGCCAGCAGGTGGGGCCCGGGACAGGGGAATGAAAAACTGTTTTTT
CDR3 protein: CASRWGPGQGNEKLFF

clone size: few
D gene: NA
J gene: TRBJ1-2
V gene: TRBV12-3/TRBV12-4
CDR3 DNA: TGTGCCAGCAGTTTAGGGCAGAACTATGGCTACACCTTC
CDR3 protein: CASSLGQNYGYTF

clone size: NA
D gene: TRBD1
J gene: TRBJ1-5
V gene: TRBV18
CDR3 DNA: TGTGCCAGCTCACGCGACAGGGCTAGCAATCAGCCCCAGCATTTT
CDR3 protein: CASSRDRASNQPQHF

clone size: NA
D gene: NA
J gene: TRBJ1-5
V gene: TRBV6-2/TRBV6-3
CDR3 DNA: TGTGCCAGCAGCCAACAGGGAATAGGAAATCAGCCCCAGCATTTT
CDR3 protein: CASSQQGIGNQPQHF

clone size: NA
D gene: TRBD2
J gene: TRBJ2-7
V gene: TRBV5-5
CDR3 DNA: TGTGCCAGCATTCCCGGGACTAGTCTCTACGAGCAGTACTTC
CDR3 protein: CASIPGTSLYEQYF

clone size: NA
D gene: TRBD1
J gene: TRBJ1-1
V gene: TRBV6-5
CDR3 DNA: TGTGCCAGCAGTAGACAGGGAGTAGAGGCTTTCTTT
CDR3 protein: CASSRQGVEAFF

clone size: NA
D gene: NA
J gene: TRBJ2-7
V gene: TRBV9
CDR3 DNA: TGTGCCAGCCCGTCCCGAGGACACCCTTCCTACGAGCAGTACTTC
CDR3 protein: CASPSRGHPSYEQYF

clone size: NA
D gene: NA
J gene: TRBJ2-3
V gene: TRBV3-1/TRBV3-2
CDR3 DNA: TGTGCCAGCAGCCAGCCCAGACTTGTAGCCGGGACAGATACGCAGTATTTT
CDR3 protein: CASSQPRLVAGTDTQYF

clone size: NA
D gene: NA
J gene: TRBJ1-1
V gene: TRBV19
CDR3 DNA: TGTGCCAGTACCCAAAGAGGGTCCGGGAACACTGAAGCTTTCTTT
CDR3 protein: CASTQRGSGNTEAFF

clone size: NA
D gene: NA
J gene: TRBJ1-1
V gene: TRBV2
CDR3 DNA: TGTGCCAGCAGTGAAGACAGGAACACTGAAGCTTTCTTT
CDR3 protein: CASSEDRNTEAFF

clone size: NA
D gene: TRBD1
J gene: TRBJ2-7
V gene: TRBV18
CDR3 DNA: TGTGCCAGCTCACCAAGGGGGACAGTCTACGAGCAGTACTTC
CDR3 protein: CASSPRGTVYEQYF

clone size: NA
D gene: TRBD2
J gene: TRBJ2-7
V gene: TRBV6-2/TRBV6-3
CDR3 DNA: TGTGCCAGCAGCCGTACTAGCGGGAGCTACGAGCAGTACTTC
CDR3 protein: CASSRTSGSYEQYF

clone size: NA
D gene: TRBD1
J gene: TRBJ1-3
V gene: TRBV10-3
CDR3 DNA: TGTGCCATCAGTGAGGACAGGGCCTCTGGAAACACCATATATTTT
CDR3 protein: CAISEDRASGNTIYF

clone size: NA
D gene: TRBD1
J gene: TRBJ1-1
V gene: TRBV28
CDR3 DNA: TGTGCCAGCAGTTTGTGGACAGGGGAGACTGAAGCTTTCTTT
CDR3 protein: CASSLWTGETEAFF

clone size: NA
D gene: NA
J gene: TRBJ1-2
V gene: TRBV7-8
CDR3 DNA: TGTGCCAGCAGCTTAGCGCGAGAGGGAATCGGCTACACCTTC
CDR3 protein: CASSLAREGIGYTF

clone size: NA
D gene: NA
J gene: TRBJ2-2
V gene: TRBV7-9
CDR3 DNA: TGTGCCAGCAGCTCCTCGGCGGCGGGCGCCGGGGAGCTGTTTTTT
CDR3 protein: CASSSSAAGAGELFF

clone size: NA
D gene: NA
J gene: TRBJ2-7
V gene: TRBV9
CDR3 DNA: TGTGCCAGCAGCGTAGGGACTCCGAGCTCCTACGAGCAGTACTTC
CDR3 protein: CASSVGTPSSYEQYF

clone size: NA
D gene: TRBD1
J gene: TRBJ1-1
V gene: TRBV6-2/TRBV6-3
CDR3 DNA: TGTGCCAGCAGTTTTGGCCCCGACAGGGGGAACACTGAAGCTTTCTTT
CDR3 protein: CASSFGPDRGNTEAFF

clone size: NA
D gene: NA
J gene: TRBJ1-2
V gene: TRBV7-9
CDR3 DNA: TGTGCCAGCAGCTGGGGCGCGGGGGAAGAGCGCTACACCTTC
CDR3 protein: CASSWGAGEERYTF

clone size: NA
D gene: TRBD1
J gene: TRBJ1-2
V gene: TRBV7-9
CDR3 DNA: TGTGCCAGCAGCTTATCAATGGGACAGGGTCCGAACACCTTC
CDR3 protein: CASSLSMGQGPNTF

clone size: NA
D gene: NA
J gene: TRBJ1-2
V gene: TRBV6-2/TRBV6-3
CDR3 DNA: TGTGCCAGCAGTCAGGCCGGCTATGGCTACACCTTC
CDR3 protein: CASSQAGYGYTF

clone size: few
D gene: TRBD1
J gene: TRBJ1-2
V gene: TRBV27
CDR3 DNA: TGTGCCAGCAGGAAAGGACAGGGATTAAACTATGGCTACACCTTC
CDR3 protein: CASRKGQGLNYGYTF

clone size: NA
D gene: NA
J gene: TRBJ2-1
V gene: TRBV9
CDR3 DNA: TGTGCCAGCAGCGCCTCCATAGCGGACCCCTCCTACAATGAGCAGTTCTTC
CDR3 protein: CASSASIADPSYNEQFF

clone size: NA
D gene: NA
J gene: TRBJ2-7
V gene: TRBV27
CDR3 DNA: TGTGCCAGCAGTCCCTACAGTTACTCCTACGAGCAGTACTTC
CDR3 protein: CASSPYSYSYEQYF

clone size: NA
D gene: TRBD2
J gene: TRBJ2-5
V gene: TRBV5-1
CDR3 DNA: TGCGCCAGCAGAGCAGGAAAGCGGGGGGGAAAAGAGACCCAGTACTTC
CDR3 protein: CASRAGKRGGKETQYF